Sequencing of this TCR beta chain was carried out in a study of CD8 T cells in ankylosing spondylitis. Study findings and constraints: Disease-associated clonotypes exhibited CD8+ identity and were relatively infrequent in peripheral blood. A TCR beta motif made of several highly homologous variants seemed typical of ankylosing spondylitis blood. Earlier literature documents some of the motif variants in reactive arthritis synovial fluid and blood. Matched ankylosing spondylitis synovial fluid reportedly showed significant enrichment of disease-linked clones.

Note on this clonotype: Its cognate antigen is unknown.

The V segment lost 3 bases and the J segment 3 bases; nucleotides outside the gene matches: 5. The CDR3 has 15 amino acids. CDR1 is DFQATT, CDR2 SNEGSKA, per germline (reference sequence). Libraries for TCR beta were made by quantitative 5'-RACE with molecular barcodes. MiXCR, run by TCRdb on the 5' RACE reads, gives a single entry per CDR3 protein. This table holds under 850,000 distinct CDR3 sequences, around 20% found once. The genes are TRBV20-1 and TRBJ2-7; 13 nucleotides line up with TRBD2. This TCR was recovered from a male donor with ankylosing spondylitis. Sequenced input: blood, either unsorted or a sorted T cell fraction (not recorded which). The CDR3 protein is CSASPGLAGDYEQYF. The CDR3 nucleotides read TGCAGTGCTAGCCCCGGACTAGCGGGGGACTACGAGCAGTACTTC.